This T cell receptor beta chain was recorded in a study of technical replicates of blood from four donors. Germline V CDR1 and CDR2: WNHNN, SYGVQD (reference sequence). The V and J ends lost 6 bases and 3 bases, in that order; junction bases with no gene match: 9. CDR3 size: 16 residues. Only in-frame clones appear in the TCRdb table, and some are missing; sequencing was by immunoSEQ multiplex PCR. The sample holds about 83,000 clones, roughly 94% seen once. The TCR was taken from a human donor in good health. Sequencing used T cells isolated from PBMCs. The chain recombines TRBV10-1 with TRBJ2-7, with 12 bases identical to TRBD2. The CDR3 region is CASSDELAGGFYEQYF. CDR3 nucleotides: TGCGCCAGCAGCGACGAGCTAGCGGGAGGGTTCTACGAGCAGTACTTC.